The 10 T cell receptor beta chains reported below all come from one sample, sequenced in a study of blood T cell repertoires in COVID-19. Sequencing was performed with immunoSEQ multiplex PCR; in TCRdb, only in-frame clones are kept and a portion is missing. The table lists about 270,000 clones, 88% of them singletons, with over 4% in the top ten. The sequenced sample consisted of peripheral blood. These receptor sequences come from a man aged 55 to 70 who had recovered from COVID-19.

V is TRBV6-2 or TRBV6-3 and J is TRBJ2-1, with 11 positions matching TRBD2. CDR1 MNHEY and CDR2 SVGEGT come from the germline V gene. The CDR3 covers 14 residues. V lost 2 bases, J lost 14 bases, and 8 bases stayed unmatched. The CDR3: CASSYRLAGPLEFF. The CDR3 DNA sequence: TGTGCCAGCAGTTACAGACTAGCGGGACCCCTTGAGTTCTTC.

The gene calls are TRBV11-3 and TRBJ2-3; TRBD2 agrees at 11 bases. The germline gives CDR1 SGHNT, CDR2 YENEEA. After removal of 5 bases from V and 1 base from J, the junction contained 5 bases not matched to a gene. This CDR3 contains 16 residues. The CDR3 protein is CASSLRLAGRTDTQYF. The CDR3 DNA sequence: TGTGCCAGCAGCCTCAGACTAGCGGGACGCACAGATACGCAGTATTTT.

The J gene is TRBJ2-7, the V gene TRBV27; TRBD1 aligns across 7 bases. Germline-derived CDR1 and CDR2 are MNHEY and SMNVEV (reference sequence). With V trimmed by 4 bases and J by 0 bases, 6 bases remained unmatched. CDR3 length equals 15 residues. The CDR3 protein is CASSWTGQTSYEQYF. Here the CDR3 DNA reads TGTGCCAGCAGTTGGACAGGCCAAACCTCCTACGAGCAGTACTTC.

DNA of the CDR3: TGTGCCAGCAGCCCGGCGACAGGGGCTAATTCACCCCTCCACTTT. This translates into CASSPATGANSPLHF. V and J are TRBV3-1 (or the pseudogene TRBV3-2) and TRBJ1-6; 8 bases are a match to TRBD1. This CDR3 has 15 residues. CDR1 is LGHDT and CDR2 is YNNKEL in the germline V gene (reference sequence). Trimming cost V 4 bases and J 6 bases; bases outside gene matches: 5.

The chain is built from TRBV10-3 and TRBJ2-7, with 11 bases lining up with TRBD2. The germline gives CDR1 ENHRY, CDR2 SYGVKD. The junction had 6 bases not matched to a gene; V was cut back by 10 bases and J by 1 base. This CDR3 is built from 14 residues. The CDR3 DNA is TGTGCCACGAAGACTAGCGGGGAGTCCTACGAGCAGTACTTC. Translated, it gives CATKTSGESYEQYF.

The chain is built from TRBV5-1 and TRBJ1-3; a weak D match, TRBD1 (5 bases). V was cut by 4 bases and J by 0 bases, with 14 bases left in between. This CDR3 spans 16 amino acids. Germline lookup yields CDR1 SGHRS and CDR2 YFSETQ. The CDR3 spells CASSPGTPSSGNTIYF. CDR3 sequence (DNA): TGCGCCAGCAGCCCCGGGACTCCTAGCTCTGGAAACACCATATATTTT.

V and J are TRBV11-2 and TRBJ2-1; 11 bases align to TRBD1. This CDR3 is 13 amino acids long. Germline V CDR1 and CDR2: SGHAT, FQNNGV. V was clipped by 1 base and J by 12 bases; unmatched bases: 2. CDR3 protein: CASSLVGTGGQFF. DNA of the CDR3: TGTGCCAGCAGCTTAGTAGGGACAGGGGGGCAGTTCTTC.

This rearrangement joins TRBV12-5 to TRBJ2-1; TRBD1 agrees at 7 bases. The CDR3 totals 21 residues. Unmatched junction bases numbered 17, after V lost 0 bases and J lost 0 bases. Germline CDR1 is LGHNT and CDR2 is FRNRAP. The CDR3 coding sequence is TGTGCTAGTGGTTTGGTACCCCTTACCATGGGCAGGGGGATCTCCTACAATGAGCAGTTCTTC. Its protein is CASGLVPLTMGRGISYNEQFF. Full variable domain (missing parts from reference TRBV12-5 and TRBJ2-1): DARVTQTPRHKVTEMGQEVTMRCQPILGHNTVFWYRQTMMQGLELLAYFRNRAPLDDSGMPKDRFSAEMPDATLATLKIQPSEPRDSAVYFCASGLVPLTMGRGISYNEQFFGPGTRLTVL.

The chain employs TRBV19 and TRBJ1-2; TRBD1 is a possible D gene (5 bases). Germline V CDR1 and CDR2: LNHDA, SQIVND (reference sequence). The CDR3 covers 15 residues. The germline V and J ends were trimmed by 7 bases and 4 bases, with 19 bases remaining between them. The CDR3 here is CASNPTQTAGYGYTF. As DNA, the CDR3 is TGTGCCAGTAACCCGACCCAGACAGCCGGCTATGGCTACACCTTC.

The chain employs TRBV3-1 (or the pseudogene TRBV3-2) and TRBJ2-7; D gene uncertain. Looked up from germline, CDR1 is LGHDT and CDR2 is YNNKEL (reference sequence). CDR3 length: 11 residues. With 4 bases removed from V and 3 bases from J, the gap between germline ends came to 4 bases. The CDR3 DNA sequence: TGTGCCAGCAGCCCCCTCTACGAGCAGTACTTC. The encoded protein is CASSPLYEQYF.